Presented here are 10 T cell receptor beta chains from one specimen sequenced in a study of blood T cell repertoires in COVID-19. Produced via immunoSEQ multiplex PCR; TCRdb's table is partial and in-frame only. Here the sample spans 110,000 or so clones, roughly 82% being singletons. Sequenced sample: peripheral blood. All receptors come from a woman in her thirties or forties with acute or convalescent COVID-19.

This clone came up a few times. CDR3 amino acids: CAWSDGTEFATNEKLFF. DNA for the CDR3: TGTGCCTGGAGTGACGGGACAGAATTTGCAACTAATGAAAAACTGTTTTTT. The chain recombines TRBV30 with TRBJ1-4, with 7 bases that match TRBD1. CDR3 length: 17 amino acids. Germline V gene data show CDR1 as GTSNPN and CDR2 as SVGIG (reference sequence). The V gene end was trimmed by 1 base and the J gene end by 0 bases; junction bases not matched to a gene: 8.

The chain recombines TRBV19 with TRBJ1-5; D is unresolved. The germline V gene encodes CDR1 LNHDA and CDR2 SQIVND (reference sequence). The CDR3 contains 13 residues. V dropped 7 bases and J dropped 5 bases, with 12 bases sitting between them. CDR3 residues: CASNQYQDQPQHF. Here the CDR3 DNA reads TGTGCCAGTAACCAATATCAGGATCAGCCCCAGCATTTT.

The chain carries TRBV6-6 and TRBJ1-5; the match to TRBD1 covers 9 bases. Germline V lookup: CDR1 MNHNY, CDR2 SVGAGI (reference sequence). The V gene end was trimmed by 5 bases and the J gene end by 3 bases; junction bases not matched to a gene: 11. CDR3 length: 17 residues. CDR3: CASSPRGTGNNNQPQHF. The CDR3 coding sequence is TGTGCCAGCAGTCCTCGGGGGACAGGGAATAACAATCAGCCCCAGCATTTT.

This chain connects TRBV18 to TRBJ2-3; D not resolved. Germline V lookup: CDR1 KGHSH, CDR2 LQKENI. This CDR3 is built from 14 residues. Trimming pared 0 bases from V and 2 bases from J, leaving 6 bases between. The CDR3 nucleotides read TGTGCCAGCTCACCACCTAGCCACACAGATACGCAGTATTTT. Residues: CASSPPSHTDTQYF.

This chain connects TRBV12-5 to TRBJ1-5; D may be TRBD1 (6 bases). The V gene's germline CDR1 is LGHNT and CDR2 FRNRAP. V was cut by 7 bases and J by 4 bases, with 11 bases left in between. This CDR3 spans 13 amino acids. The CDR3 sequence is CASAAGANQPQHF. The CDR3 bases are TGTGCTAGTGCGGCGGGGGCTAATCAGCCCCAGCATTTT.

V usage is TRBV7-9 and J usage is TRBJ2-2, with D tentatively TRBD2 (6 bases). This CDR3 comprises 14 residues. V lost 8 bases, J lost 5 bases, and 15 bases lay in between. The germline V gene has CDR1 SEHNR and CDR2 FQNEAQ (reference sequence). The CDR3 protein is CASRGGSGTGELFF. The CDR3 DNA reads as TGTGCCAGCCGTGGGGGGAGCGGGACCGGGGAGCTGTTTTTT.

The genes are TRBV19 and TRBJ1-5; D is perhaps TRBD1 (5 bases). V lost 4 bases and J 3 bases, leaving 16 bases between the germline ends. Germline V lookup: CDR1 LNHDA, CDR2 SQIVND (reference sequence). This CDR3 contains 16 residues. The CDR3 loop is CASSTTVGSLNQPQHF. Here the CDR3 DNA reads TGTGCCAGTAGTACGACAGTGGGCAGCCTCAATCAGCCCCAGCATTTT.

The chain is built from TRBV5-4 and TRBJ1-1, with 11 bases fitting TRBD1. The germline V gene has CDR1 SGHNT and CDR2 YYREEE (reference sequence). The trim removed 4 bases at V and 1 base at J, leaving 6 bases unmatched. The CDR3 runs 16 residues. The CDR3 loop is CASSPAGTGGNTEAFF. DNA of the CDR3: TGTGCCAGCAGCCCCGCCGGGACAGGGGGGAACACTGAAGCTTTCTTT.

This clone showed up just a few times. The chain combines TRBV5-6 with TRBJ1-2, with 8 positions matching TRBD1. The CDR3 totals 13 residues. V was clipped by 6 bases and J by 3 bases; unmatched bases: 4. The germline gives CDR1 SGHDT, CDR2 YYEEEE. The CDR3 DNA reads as TGTGCCAGCAAACCAGGGGGCTACTATGGCTACACCTTC. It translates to CASKPGGYYGYTF.

CDR3 sequence: CASSLDRAEIGYTF. The CDR3 DNA sequence: TGTGCCAGCAGCTTGGACAGGGCCGAAATAGGCTACACCTTC. The chain employs TRBV5-6 and TRBJ1-2; weak D call: TRBD1 (6 bases). In germline, CDR1 is SGHDT, CDR2 YYEEEE. V was shortened by 0 bases and J by 8 bases, with 14 bases between the two germline ends. The CDR3 contains 14 residues. Based on the CDR3 plus reference TRBV5-6 and TRBJ1-2, the full variable domain is DAGVTQSPTHLIKTRGQQVTLRCSPKSGHDTVSWYQQALGQGPQFIFQYYEEEERQRGNFPDRFSGHQFPNYSSELNVNALLLGDSALYLCASSLDRAEIGYTFGSGTRLTVV.